This T cell receptor beta chain was sequenced during a study of T cells in Graves' hyperthyroidism and ophthalmopathy. Study findings and constraints: The authors' 13 V-J model separated ophthalmopathy from stable hyperthyroidism. Blood shared most expanded thyroid clonotypes above 0.001.

Patients having uncontrolled infection, another autoimmune disease, pregnancy or lactation were not included. The authors obtained PBMCs from more than 9.5 ml of fresh peripheral blood. Concerning this clonotype: Antigen: not known.

Amplified TCR beta CDR3 regions came from RNA transcripts. When the TCR CDR3 underwent first-round RT-PCR, the HTBI primer set was used. TCRdb processed the multiplex PCR reads anew with MiXCR; each CDR3 protein has one entry. This sample has around 300,000 distinct CDR3 sequences; roughly 19% occur once, and the top ten carry about 35%. The receptor comes from a man in his fifties with Graves' ophthalmopathy. The sample comprised blood.

CDR3 nucleotides: TGTGCCAGCAGTGCAGACAACTACGAGCAGTACTTC. Its protein product is CASSADNYEQYF. The chain uses TRBV2 and TRBJ2-7; D is unclear. The CDR3 extends over 12 amino acids. Germline-derived CDR1 and CDR2 are SNHLY and FYNNEI. Trimming removed 4 bases at V and 3 bases at J, with 7 bases between.